These 19 T cell receptor beta chains were all obtained from the same sample, sequenced in a study of blood T cells in healthy people across ages. Through a sample-barcoded 5' primer and a J-beta primer mix, a second PCR was run for about 6 to 11 cycles. One entry per CDR3 protein results from TCRdb running MiXCR on the 5' RACE reads. The sample includes some 1,500,000 distinct CDR3 sequences, less than 45% of them seen just once. Sequenced: blood. The receptors stem from a woman under 30 in good health.

The table lists this clonotype with many counts. The genes are TRBV12-3 or TRBV12-4 and TRBJ2-1; 7 nucleotides match TRBD1. The CDR3 length is 14 residues. After removal of 5 bases from V and 7 bases from J, the junction contained 8 bases not matched to a gene. The CDR3 is CASSRRDSLNEQFF. CDR3 DNA: TGTGCCAGCAGTCGCCGGGACAGTTTGAATGAGCAGTTCTTC.

V usage is TRBV20-1 and J usage is TRBJ1-1; D might be TRBD1 (5 bases). Trimming cost V 8 bases and J 1 base, with 11 bases left between them. The CDR3 spans 12 residues. The germline CDR1 and CDR2 sequences are DFQATT and SNEGSKA (reference sequence). The CDR3 is CSPWDGNTEAFF. The CDR3 nucleotides are TGCAGTCCATGGGACGGGAACACTGAAGCTTTCTTT.

This sequence joins TRBV7-6 and TRBJ1-1; 11 nucleotides align to TRBD1. Trimming took 1 base from V and 9 from J; bases not matched to a gene: 4. The length of the CDR3 is 14 residues. Germline V gene sequence: CDR1 SGHVS, CDR2 FNYEAQ. CDR3 in DNA: TGTGCCAGCAGCTTAGTGGACAGGGGGCGCAAAGCTTTCTTT. It encodes CASSLVDRGRKAFF.

The rearrangement links TRBV4-3 to TRBJ2-2; no clear D. V was cut by 0 bases and J by 1 base, with 9 bases left in between. The CDR3 is 16 residues long. The germline V gene has CDR1 LGHNA and CDR2 YSLEER. CDR3 sequence (DNA): TGCGCCAGCAGCCAAGAAGGCCTTCGGAACACCGGGGAGCTGTTTTTT. This translates into CASSQEGLRNTGELFF.

The chain couples TRBV5-4 to TRBJ2-4; D is unresolved. The J call is uncertain, as TRBJ2-7 better fits the DNA end. The CDR3 totals 15 residues. Germline V gene data show CDR1 as SGHNT and CDR2 as YYREEE (reference sequence). The CDR3 nucleotides read TGTGCCAGCAGCTTAACCGAGATTGACATCGACGAGCAGTACTTC. This gives the protein CASSLTEIDIDEQYF.

To note about this clonotype: One junction end does not reproduce the germline sequence, and a read error may be involved. The chain links TRBV4-1 to TRBJ2-1, with 9 bases that match TRBD1. The germline V gene has CDR1 MGHRA and CDR2 YSYEKL. CDR3 size: 15 residues. CDR3 in DNA: TGTGCCAGCAGTTCCCCGGGACAGGGAGACAATGAGCAGTTCTTC. It codes for CASSSPGQGDNEQFF.

This chain connects TRBV15 to TRBJ2-1; D not resolved. The length of the CDR3 is 14 residues. Germline V lookup: CDR1 LNHNV, CDR2 YYDKDF (reference sequence). The V and J ends lost 7 bases and 2 bases respectively, with 12 bases between them. The CDR3: CATTAATTYNEQFF. The CDR3 nucleotides are TGTGCCACCACCGCAGCGACAACCTACAATGAGCAGTTCTTC. The whole variable domain, filled in from reference TRBV15 and TRBJ2-1, reads DAMVIQNPRYQVTQFGKPVTLSCSQTLNHNVMYWYQQKSSQAPKLLFHYYDKDFNNEADTPDNFQSRRPNTSFCFLDIRSPGLGDTAMYLCATTAATTYNEQFFGPGTRLTVL.

This clonotype occurred a few times. This chain uses TRBV7-2 with TRBJ2-1; D ambiguous. The CDR3 consists of 14 residues. Trimming took 5 bases from V and 2 from J, leaving 10 bases between them. Germline CDR1 SGHTA, CDR2 FQGNSA. CDR3 nucleotides: TGTGCCAGCAGCCCCTCCGCAACCTACAATGAGCAGTTCTTC. Translated, it gives CASSPSATYNEQFF.

This chain joins TRBV9 and TRBJ2-1; TRBD2 matches 10 bases. The CDR3 sequence is 17 residues long. The J segment lost 13 bases and the V segment lost 0 bases, leaving 16 bases of the junction unmatched. The germline gives CDR1 SGDLS, CDR2 YYNGEE. This chain's CDR3 is CASSVAIASGGDIPQFF. The CDR3 bases are TGTGCCAGCAGCGTAGCTATTGCTAGCGGGGGAGATATTCCTCAGTTCTTC.

With regard to this clonotype: At one boundary the junction diverges from the germline segment, which might be a read error. The chain uses TRBV7-8 and TRBJ2-3; D uncertain. Germline V lookup: CDR1 SGHVS, CDR2 FQNEAQ. This CDR3 is built from 14 residues. The CDR3 sequence is CASTARRWADTQCF. The CDR3 bases are TGTGCCAGCACCGCGCGGCGGTGGGCAGATACGCAGTGTTTT.

The chain couples TRBV4-2 to TRBJ2-7; 10 bases are a match to TRBD1. The trim removed 0 bases at V and 3 bases at J, leaving 5 bases unmatched. From germline, CDR1 is LGHNA and CDR2 YNFKEQ. The CDR3 consists of 16 residues. As DNA, the CDR3 is TGTGCCAGCAGCCAAGATCTCGGGACAGGGGTCTACGAGCAGTACTTC. Protein product: CASSQDLGTGVYEQYF.

The chain is built from TRBV4-2 and TRBJ2-5, with 12 bases matching TRBD2. In germline, CDR1 is LGHNA, CDR2 YNFKEQ. The CDR3 spans 18 residues. Trimming at V came to 0 bases and at J to 11 bases, leaving 16 bases not matched to a gene. CDR3 coding DNA: TGTGCCAGCAGCCAAGATTCGACTAGCGGGGGTCCCCGCCTGGCGCAGTACTTC. Its protein product is CASSQDSTSGGPRLAQYF.

V is TRBV19 and J is TRBJ2-1; 8 bases line up with TRBD2. V dropped 2 bases and J dropped 4; count of bases not matched to a gene: 4. This CDR3 contains 15 residues. Germline V gene lookup returns CDR1 LNHDA and CDR2 SQIVND (reference sequence). CDR3 bases: TGTGCCAGTAGTATAAATAGCGGGACGTACAATGAGCAGTTCTTC. Translation: CASSINSGTYNEQFF.

The V gene is TRBV14, the J gene TRBJ1-6; a possible D gene is TRBD1 (5 bases). The CDR3 loop spans 15 amino acids. Per the germline V gene, CDR1 is SGHDN and CDR2 is FVKESK. The V end lost 0 bases, the J end lost 3 bases, and 6 bases lay between the germline ends. CDR3: CASSQDRVYNSPLHF. In nucleotides, the CDR3 is TGTGCCAGCAGCCAAGACAGGGTCTATAATTCACCCCTCCACTTT.

This sequence joins TRBV18 and TRBJ2-1; 9 bases map to TRBD1. CDR1 is KGHSH, CDR2 LQKENI, per germline. J lost 9 bases, V lost 4 bases, and 7 bases had no gene match. CDR3 size: 14 residues. The CDR3 DNA reads as TGTGCCAGCTCACTGGGACAGGGATTCGGTGAGCAGTTCTTC. Its translation: CASSLGQGFGEQFF.

The chain is built from TRBV5-1 and TRBJ2-3; 8 nucleotides agree with TRBD2. V shed 3 bases, J shed 3 bases, and the junction held 3 bases outside the gene matches. The length of the CDR3 is 14 residues. Germline V gives CDR1 SGHRS, CDR2 YFSETQ. Here the CDR3 reads CASSWGTRTDTQYF. The CDR3, as DNA: TGCGCCAGCAGCTGGGGGACTAGGACAGATACGCAGTATTTT.

This clonotype was picked up a small number of times. CDR3 nucleotides: TGCGCCAGCAGCCAAGCGGAGGGGCTAAACAATGAGCAGTTCTTC. It translates to CASSQAEGLNNEQFF. The gene calls are TRBV4-3 and TRBJ2-1; possibly TRBD2 for D (6 bases). Germline CDR1 is LGHNA and CDR2 is YSLEER. This CDR3 is 15 amino acids long. V gave up 1 base and J gave up 5 bases, with 12 bases separating them.

Turning to this clonotype: The junction departs from germline at one end; a sequencing error may be responsible. CDR3 nucleotide sequence: TGCGCCAGCAGCCGGGACAAACGCTACAATGGGCAGTTCTTC. Protein: CASSRDKRYNGQFF. The rearrangement links TRBV4-3 to TRBJ2-1; TRBD1 is a possible D gene (6 bases). The CDR3 extends over 14 amino acids. The germline V gene encodes CDR1 LGHNA and CDR2 YSLEER.

The CDR3 reads CASSLVGWGGEQYF. The DNA of the CDR3 is TGTGCCAGCAGCTTAGTAGGGTGGGGTGGCGAGCAGTACTTC. The gene calls are TRBV7-2 and TRBJ2-5; D call uncertain. The J call may be in error: the DNA end matches TRBJ2-7 better. Germline V gene lookup returns CDR1 SGHTA and CDR2 FQGNSA. This CDR3 has 14 residues.